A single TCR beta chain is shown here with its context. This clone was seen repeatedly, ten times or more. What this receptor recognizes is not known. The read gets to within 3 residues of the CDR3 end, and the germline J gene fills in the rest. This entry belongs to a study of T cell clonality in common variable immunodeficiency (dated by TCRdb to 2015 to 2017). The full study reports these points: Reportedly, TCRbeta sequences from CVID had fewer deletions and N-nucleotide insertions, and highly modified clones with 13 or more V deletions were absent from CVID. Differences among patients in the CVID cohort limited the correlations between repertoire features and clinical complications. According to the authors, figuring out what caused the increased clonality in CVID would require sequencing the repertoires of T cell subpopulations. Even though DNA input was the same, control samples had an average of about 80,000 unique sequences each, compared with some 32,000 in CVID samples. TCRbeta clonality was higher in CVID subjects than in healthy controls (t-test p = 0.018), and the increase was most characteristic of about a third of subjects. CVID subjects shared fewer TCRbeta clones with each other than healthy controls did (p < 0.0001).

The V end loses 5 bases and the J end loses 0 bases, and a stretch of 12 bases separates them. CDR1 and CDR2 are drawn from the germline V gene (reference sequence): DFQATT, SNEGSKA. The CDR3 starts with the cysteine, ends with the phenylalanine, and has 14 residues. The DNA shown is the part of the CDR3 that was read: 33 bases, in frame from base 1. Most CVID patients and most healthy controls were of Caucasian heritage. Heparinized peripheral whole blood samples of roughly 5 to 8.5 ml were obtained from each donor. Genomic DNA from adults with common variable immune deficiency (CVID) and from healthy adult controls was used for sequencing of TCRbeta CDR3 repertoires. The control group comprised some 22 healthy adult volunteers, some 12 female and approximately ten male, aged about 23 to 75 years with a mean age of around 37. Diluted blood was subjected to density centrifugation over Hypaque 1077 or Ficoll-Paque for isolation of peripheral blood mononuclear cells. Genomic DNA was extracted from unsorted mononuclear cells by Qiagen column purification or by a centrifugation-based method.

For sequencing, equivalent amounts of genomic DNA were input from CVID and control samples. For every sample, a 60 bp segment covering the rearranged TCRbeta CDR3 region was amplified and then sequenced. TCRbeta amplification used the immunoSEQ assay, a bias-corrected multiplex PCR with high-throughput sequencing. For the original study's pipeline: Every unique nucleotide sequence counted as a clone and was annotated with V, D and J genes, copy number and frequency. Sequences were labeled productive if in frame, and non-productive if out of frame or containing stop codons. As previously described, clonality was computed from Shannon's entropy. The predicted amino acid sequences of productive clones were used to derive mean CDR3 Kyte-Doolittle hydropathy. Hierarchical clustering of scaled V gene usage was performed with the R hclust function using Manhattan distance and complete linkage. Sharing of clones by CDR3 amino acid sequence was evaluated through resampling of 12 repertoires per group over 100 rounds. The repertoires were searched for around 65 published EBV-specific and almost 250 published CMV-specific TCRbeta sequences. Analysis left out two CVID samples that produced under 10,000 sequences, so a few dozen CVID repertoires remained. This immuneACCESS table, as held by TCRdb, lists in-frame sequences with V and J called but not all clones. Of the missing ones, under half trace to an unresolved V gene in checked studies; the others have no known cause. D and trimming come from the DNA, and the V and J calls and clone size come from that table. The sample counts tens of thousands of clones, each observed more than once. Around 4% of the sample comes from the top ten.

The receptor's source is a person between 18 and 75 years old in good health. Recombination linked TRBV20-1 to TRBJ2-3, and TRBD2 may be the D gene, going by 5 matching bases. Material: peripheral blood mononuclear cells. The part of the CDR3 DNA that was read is TGCAGTGCTGACCGGGGAGCTAGCACAGATACG. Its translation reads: CSADRGASTDT. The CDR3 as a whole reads CSADRGASTDTQYF.